Listed here are 13 T cell receptor beta chains from one sample, sequenced in a study of cytomegalovirus exposure and HLA in healthy donors. The PCR used 60 Vbeta and 13 Jbeta primers. Method: immunoSEQ multiplex PCR; TCRdb's copy keeps in-frame clones and lacks some. The sample carries roughly 190,000 clones, about 88% recorded once. Specimen: PBMCs. Receptors were obtained from a young woman in good health and CMV-seronegative.

The rearrangement links TRBV7-2 to TRBJ2-1; D possibly corresponds to TRBD2 (6 bases). Trimming stripped 7 bases from V and 4 bases from J, with 29 bases between. This CDR3 contains 19 residues. Per germline, CDR1 SGHTA and CDR2 FQGNSA. In DNA form, the CDR3 reads TGTGCCAGCACCTCGAAGCCCTTTTACTCCGGGACTCGATACAATGAGCAGTTCTTC. Translating gives CASTSKPFYSGTRYNEQFF.

The chain couples TRBV6-1 to TRBJ1-5; 10 bases are a match to TRBD1. The trim removed 8 bases at V and 5 bases at J, leaving 3 bases unmatched. CDR1 MNHNS and CDR2 SASEGT come from the germline V gene. This CDR3 region has 13 residues. The DNA for the CDR3 is TGTGCCAGCGGGACAGGGGTAGATCAGCCCCAGCATTTT. Protein product: CASGTGVDQPQHF.

This clone is a singleton in its sample. The gene calls are TRBV6-1 and TRBJ1-4; a weak D match, TRBD1 (5 bases). The V gene's germline CDR1 is MNHNS and CDR2 SASEGT. CDR3 length equals 16 residues. Trimming shortened V by 0 bases and J by 5 bases, and 13 bases separated the two germline ends. This CDR3 is CASSEAPGKGNEKLFF. The CDR3 bases are TGTGCCAGCAGTGAAGCCCCAGGGAAGGGGAATGAAAAACTGTTTTTT.

In this sample, this clone turned up a few times. The V call is TRBV19, the J call TRBJ1-1; TRBD1 agrees at 8 bases. Trimming removed 8 bases from V and 6 bases from J; junction bases left unmatched: 8. CDR1 is LNHDA, CDR2 SQIVND, per germline (reference sequence). CDR3 length equals 13 residues. DNA for the CDR3: TGTGCCAGTTCTACAGGGGGGCCCTCTGAAGCTTTCTTT. Encoded protein: CASSTGGPSEAFF. Full variable domain (missing parts from reference TRBV19 and TRBJ1-1): DGGITQSPKYLFRKEGQNVTLSCEQNLNHDAMYWYRQDPGQGLRLIYYSQIVNDFQKGDIAEGYSVSREKKESFPLTVTSAQKNPTAFYLCASSTGGPSEAFFGQGTRLTVV.

This chain joins TRBV7-9 and TRBJ2-1, with D perhaps matching TRBD2 (5 bases). V lost 6 bases, J lost 3 bases, and 12 bases lay in between. Per the germline V gene, CDR1 is SEHNR and CDR2 is FQNEAQ (reference sequence). The CDR3 length is 14 residues. The CDR3 sequence is CASSLGSGYNEQFF. The CDR3 bases are TGTGCCAGCAGTTTGGGGAGCGGCTACAATGAGCAGTTCTTC. The full variable domain, in which reference TRBV7-9 and TRBJ2-1 provide the parts outside the CDR3, is DTGVSQNPRHKITKRGQNVTFRCDPISEHNRLYWYRQTLGQGPEFLTYFQNEAQLEKSRLLSDRFSAERPKGSFSTLEIQRTEQGDSAMYLCASSLGSGYNEQFFGPGTRLTVL.

This rearrangement joins TRBV6-5 to TRBJ1-2; D remains ambiguous. Germline V lookup: CDR1 MNHEY, CDR2 SVGAGI. The CDR3 totals 16 residues. With 4 bases removed from V and 4 bases from J, the gap between germline ends came to 19 bases. The CDR3 region is CASSFTLWASGYGYTF. CDR3 DNA sequence: TGTGCCAGCAGTTTCACCCTTTGGGCGTCTGGCTATGGCTACACCTTC.

V usage is TRBV4-1 and J usage is TRBJ1-1; no definite D call. Trimming left V 1 base short and J 14 bases short, with 14 bases between. The V gene's germline CDR1 is MGHRA and CDR2 YSYEKL. This CDR3 comprises 12 residues. CDR3 sequence reads: CASSQGTVYPFF. The CDR3 nucleotides read TGCGCCAGCAGCCAAGGAACAGTCTACCCCTTCTTT.

The chain is built from TRBV6-5 and TRBJ1-1; D is unresolved. Germline V lookup: CDR1 MNHEY, CDR2 SVGAGI. The CDR3 is 13 residues long. V was pared by 6 bases and J by 0 bases, with 8 bases between. The DNA for the CDR3 is TGTGCCAGCAGGTACAGCATGAACACTGAAGCTTTCTTT. Translation gives CASRYSMNTEAFF.

The V gene is TRBV5-1, the J gene TRBJ1-6, with 11 bases matching TRBD1. V shed 4 bases and J 9 bases; nucleotides not matched to a gene: 6. Germline V gives CDR1 SGHRS, CDR2 YFSETQ. The CDR3 totals 15 residues. In DNA form, the CDR3 reads TGCGCCAGCAGCAACCGGACAGGGGGCATTTCACCCCTCCACTTT. Translated, it gives CASSNRTGGISPLHF.

The chain is built from TRBV28 and TRBJ2-3, with a weak D call TRBD2 (6 bases). The CDR3 sequence is 15 residues long. The germline V gene has CDR1 MDHEN and CDR2 SYDVKM. Trimming left V 2 bases short and J 2 bases short, with 11 bases between. CDR3: CASSLRAGHTDTQYF. As DNA, the CDR3 is TGTGCCAGCAGTTTAAGAGCGGGCCACACAGATACGCAGTATTTT.

This clone was counted many times. The chain carries TRBV6-4 and TRBJ2-3; TRBD1 matches 10 bases. Germline lookup yields CDR1 MRHNA and CDR2 SNTAGT. The CDR3 contains 15 residues. The J segment lost 1 base and the V segment lost 2 bases, leaving 0 bases of the junction unmatched. CDR3 sequence (DNA): TGTGCCAGCAGTGACGGGACAGGGGGCACAGATACGCAGTATTTT. This codes for CASSDGTGGTDTQYF.

This chain uses TRBV5-1 with TRBJ1-4; no clear D gene. The CDR3 is made up of 15 amino acids. The V gene's germline CDR1 is SGHRS and CDR2 YFSETQ. The germline V and J ends were trimmed by 0 bases and 11 bases, with 17 bases remaining between them. CDR3 nucleotide sequence: TGCGCCAGCAGCTTGGCCAGTAATGGTGGAGGGAAACTGTTTTTT. This codes for CASSLASNGGGKLFF.

This chain uses TRBV19 with TRBJ2-5; D unclear. The germline gives CDR1 LNHDA, CDR2 SQIVND (reference sequence). V lost 1 base to trimming and J lost 4 bases, with 7 bases between them. This CDR3 region has 13 residues. The DNA for the CDR3 is TGTGCCAGTAGTATAGTTTGGAGAGAGACCCAGTACTTC. Amino acid sequence: CASSIVWRETQYF. The whole variable domain, filled in from reference TRBV19 and TRBJ2-5, reads DGGITQSPKYLFRKEGQNVTLSCEQNLNHDAMYWYRQDPGQGLRLIYYSQIVNDFQKGDIAEGYSVSREKKESFPLTVTSAQKNPTAFYLCASSIVWRETQYFGPGTRLLVL.